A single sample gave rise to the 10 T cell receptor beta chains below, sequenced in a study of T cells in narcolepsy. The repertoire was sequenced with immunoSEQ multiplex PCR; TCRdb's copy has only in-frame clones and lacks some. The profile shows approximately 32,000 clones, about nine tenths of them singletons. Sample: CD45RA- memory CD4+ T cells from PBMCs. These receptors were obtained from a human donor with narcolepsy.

The chain's CDR3 is CASSAPGDYGYTF. The DNA of the CDR3 is TGTGCCAGCAGTGCTCCAGGGGACTATGGCTACACCTTC. The chain joins TRBV2 to TRBJ1-2; maybe TRBD1 (6 bases). The CDR3 consists of 13 residues. Germline V gene lookup returns CDR1 SNHLY and CDR2 FYNNEI. Trimming took off 4 bases at V and 3 bases at J, with 9 bases between the two ends.

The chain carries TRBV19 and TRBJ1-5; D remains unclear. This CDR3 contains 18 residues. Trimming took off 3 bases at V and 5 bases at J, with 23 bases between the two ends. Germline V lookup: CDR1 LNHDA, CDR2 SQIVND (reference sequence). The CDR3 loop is CASSIEPPERPRDQPQHF. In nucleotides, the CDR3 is TGTGCCAGTAGTATTGAGCCCCCCGAGAGGCCGCGAGATCAGCCCCAGCATTTT.

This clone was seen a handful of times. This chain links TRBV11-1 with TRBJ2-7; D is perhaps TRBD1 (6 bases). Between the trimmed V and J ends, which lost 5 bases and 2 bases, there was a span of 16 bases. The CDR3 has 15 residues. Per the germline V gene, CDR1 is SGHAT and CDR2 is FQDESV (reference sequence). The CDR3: CASSMPGAQAYEQYF. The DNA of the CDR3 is TGTGCCAGCAGCATGCCAGGGGCGCAAGCCTACGAGCAGTACTTC.

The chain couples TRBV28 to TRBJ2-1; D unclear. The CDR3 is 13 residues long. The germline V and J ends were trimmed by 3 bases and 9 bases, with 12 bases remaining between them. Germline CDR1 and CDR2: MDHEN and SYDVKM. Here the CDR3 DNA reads TGTGCCAGCAGTTTGTCGTCGCAGTCTGAGCAGTTCTTC. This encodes CASSLSSQSEQFF.

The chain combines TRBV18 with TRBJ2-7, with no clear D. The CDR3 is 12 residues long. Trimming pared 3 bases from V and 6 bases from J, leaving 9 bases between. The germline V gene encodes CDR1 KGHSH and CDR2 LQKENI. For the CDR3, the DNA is TGTGCCAGCTCACCCGGCGATGCCGAGCAGTACTTC. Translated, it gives CASSPGDAEQYF.

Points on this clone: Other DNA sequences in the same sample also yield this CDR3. CDR3 sequence (DNA): TGTGCCAGCAGCGTAGGAGGGTGGGGCTACACCTTC. Its translation is CASSVGGWGYTF. The V and J genes are TRBV9 and TRBJ1-2; no clear D. The CDR3 totals 12 residues. Looked up from germline, CDR1 is SGDLS and CDR2 is YYNGEE. Between the trimmed V and J ends, which lost 0 bases and 8 bases, there was a span of 8 bases.

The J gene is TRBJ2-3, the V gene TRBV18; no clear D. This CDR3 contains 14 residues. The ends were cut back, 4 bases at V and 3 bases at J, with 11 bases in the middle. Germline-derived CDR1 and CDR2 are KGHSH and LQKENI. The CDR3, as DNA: TGTGCCAGCTCACAGTTTCCGGGTACAGATACGCAGTATTTT. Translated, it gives CASSQFPGTDTQYF.

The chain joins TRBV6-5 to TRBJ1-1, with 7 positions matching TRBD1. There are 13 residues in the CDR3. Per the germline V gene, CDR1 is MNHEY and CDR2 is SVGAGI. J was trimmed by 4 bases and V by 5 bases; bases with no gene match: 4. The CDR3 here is CASSEQGSTEAFF. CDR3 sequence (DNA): TGTGCCAGCAGTGAACAGGGGAGCACTGAAGCTTTCTTT.

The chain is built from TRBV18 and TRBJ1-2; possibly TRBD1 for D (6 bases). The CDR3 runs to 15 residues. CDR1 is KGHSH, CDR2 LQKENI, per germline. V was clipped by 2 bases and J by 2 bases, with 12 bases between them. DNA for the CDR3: TGTGCCAGCTCACCAAGACAGGAAATAAACTATGGCTACACCTTC. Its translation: CASSPRQEINYGYTF. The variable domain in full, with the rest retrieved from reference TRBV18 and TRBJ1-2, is NAGVMQNPRHLVRRRGQEARLRCSPMKGHSHVYWYRQLPEEGLKFMVYLQKENIIDESGMPKERFSAEFPKEGPSILRIQQVVRGDSAAYFCASSPRQEINYGYTFGSGTRLTVV.

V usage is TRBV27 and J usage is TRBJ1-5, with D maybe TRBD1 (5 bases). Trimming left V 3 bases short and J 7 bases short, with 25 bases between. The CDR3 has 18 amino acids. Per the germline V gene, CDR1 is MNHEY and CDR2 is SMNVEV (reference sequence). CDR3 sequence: CASSFRFMGVGTGQPQHF. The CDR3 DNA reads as TGTGCCAGCAGTTTTAGGTTTATGGGGGTCGGCACGGGCCAGCCCCAGCATTTT.